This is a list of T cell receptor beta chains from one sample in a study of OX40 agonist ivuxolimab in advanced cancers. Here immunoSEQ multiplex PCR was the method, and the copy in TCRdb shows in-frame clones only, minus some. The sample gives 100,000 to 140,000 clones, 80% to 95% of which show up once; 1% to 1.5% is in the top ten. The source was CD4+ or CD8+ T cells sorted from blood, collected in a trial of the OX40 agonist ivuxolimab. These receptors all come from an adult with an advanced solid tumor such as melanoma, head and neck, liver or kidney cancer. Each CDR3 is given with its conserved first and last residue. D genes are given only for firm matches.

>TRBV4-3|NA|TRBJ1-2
CASSQEQSNYGYTF
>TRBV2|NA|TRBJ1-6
CASSQDLNSPLHF
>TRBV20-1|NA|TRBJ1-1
CSARVEGGAFF
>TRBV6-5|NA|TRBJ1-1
CASSRGQTGTEAFF
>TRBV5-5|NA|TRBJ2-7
CASSPQAGSYEQYF
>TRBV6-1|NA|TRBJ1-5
CASREDGPDKPQHF
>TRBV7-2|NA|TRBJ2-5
CASSLVEGTETQYF
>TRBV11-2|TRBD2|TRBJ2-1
CASSLLAGAGSYNEQFF
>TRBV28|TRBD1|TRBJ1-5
CASSKTGQGAQYSNQPQHF
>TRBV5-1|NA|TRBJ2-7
CASSPRFWGRGDEQYF
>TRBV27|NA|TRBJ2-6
CASSFSGSGANVLTF
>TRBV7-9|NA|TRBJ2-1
CASSLRPPRVEQFF
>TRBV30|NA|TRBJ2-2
CACNVGTQANTGELFF
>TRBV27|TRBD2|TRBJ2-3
CASSLREGDTQYF
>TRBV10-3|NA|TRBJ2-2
CAALRGPEVGELFF
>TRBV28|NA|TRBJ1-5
CAGGVNQPQHF